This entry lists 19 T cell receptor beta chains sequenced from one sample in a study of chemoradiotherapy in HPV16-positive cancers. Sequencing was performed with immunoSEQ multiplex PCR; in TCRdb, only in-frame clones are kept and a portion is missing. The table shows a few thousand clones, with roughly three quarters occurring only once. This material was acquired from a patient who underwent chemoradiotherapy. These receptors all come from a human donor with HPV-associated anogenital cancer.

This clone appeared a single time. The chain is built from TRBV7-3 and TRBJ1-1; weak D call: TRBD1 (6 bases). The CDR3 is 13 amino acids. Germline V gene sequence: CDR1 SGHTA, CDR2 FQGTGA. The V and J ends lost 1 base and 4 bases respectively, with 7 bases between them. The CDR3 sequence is CASSLKGGTEAFF. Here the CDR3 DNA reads TGTGCCAGCAGCTTAAAGGGGGGCACTGAAGCTTTCTTT.

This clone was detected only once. The CDR3 region is CASSEAGTAEKLFF. The CDR3 nucleotides read TGTGCCAGCAGTGAAGCCGGGACAGCTGAAAAACTGTTTTTT. The chain couples TRBV6-1 to TRBJ1-4; 7 nucleotides line up with TRBD1. The CDR3 extends over 14 amino acids. Looked up from germline, CDR1 is MNHNS and CDR2 is SASEGT. V trimming: 0 bases; J trimming: 7 bases; junction bases outside the gene matches: 2.

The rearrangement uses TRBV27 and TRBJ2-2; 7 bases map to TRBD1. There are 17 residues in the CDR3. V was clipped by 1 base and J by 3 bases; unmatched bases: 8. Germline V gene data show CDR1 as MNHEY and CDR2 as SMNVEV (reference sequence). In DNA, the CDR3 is TGTGCCAGCAGTTTATACTCCGGGACAGTACACACCGGGGAGCTGTTTTTT. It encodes CASSLYSGTVHTGELFF.

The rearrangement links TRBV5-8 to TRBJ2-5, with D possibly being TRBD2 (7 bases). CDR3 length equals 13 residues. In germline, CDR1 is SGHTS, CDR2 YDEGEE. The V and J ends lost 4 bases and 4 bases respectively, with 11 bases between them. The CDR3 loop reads CASSLGGAETQYF. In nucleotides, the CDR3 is TGTGCCAGCAGCCTTGGGGGGGCAGAGACCCAGTACTTC. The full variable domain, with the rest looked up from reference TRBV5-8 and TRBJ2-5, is EAGVTQSPTHLIKTRGQQATLRCSPISGHTSVYWYQQALGLGLQFLLWYDEGEERNRGNFPPRFSGRQFPNYSSELNVNALELEDSALYLCASSLGGAETQYFGPGTRLLVL.

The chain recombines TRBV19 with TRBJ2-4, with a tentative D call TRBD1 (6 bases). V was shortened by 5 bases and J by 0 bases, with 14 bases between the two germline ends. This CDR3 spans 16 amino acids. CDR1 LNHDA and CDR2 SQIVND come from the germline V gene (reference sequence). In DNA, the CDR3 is TGTGCCAGTAGTGATACAGGGTCCCTAGCCAAAAACATTCAGTACTTC. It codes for CASSDTGSLAKNIQYF.

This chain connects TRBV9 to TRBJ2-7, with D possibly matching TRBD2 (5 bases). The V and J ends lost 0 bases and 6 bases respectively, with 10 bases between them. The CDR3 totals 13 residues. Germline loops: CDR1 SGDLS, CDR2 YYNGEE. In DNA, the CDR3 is TGTGCCAGCAGCGTAGGACTCGGGGTCGAGCAGTACTTC. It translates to CASSVGLGVEQYF. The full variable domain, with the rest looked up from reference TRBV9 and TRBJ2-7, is DSGVTQTPKHLITATGQRVTLRCSPRSGDLSVYWYQQSLDQGLQFLIQYYNGEERAKGNILERFSAQQFPDLHSELNLSSLELGDSALYFCASSVGLGVEQYFGPGTRLTVT.

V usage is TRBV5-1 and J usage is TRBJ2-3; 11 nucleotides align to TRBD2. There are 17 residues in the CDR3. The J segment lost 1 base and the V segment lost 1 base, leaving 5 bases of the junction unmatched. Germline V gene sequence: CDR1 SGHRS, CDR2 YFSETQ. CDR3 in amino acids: CASSLLAGGLGTDTQYF. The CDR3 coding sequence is TGCGCCAGCAGCTTGCTAGCGGGAGGTTTGGGCACAGATACGCAGTATTTT.

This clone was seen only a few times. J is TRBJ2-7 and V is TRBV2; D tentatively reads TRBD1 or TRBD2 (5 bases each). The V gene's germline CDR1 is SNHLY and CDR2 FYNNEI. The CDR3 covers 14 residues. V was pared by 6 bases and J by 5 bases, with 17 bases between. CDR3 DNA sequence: TGTGCCAGCAGATCCGGGACCCCCGCCAACGAGCAGTACTTC. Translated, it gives CASRSGTPANEQYF.

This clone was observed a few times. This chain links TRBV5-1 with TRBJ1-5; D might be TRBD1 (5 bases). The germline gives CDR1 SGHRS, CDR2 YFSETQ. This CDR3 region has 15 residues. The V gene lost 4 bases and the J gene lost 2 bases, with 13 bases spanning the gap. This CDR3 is CASSPRGLGNQPQHF. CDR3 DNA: TGCGCCAGCAGCCCGCGGGGGTTGGGCAATCAGCCCCAGCATTTT.

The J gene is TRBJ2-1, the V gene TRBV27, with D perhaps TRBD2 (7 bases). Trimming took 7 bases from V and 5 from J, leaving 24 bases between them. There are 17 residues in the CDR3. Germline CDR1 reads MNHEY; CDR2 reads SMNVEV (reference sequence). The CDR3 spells CASTSPSGGLGDNEQFF. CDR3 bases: TGTGCCAGCACCTCGCCGTCGGGGGGCCTTGGTGACAATGAGCAGTTCTTC.

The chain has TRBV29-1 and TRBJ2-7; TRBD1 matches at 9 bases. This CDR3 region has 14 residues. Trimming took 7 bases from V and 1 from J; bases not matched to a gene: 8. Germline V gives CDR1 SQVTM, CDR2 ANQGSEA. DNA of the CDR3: TGCAGCGCCTCTGGACAGGGGAGGTCCTACGAGCAGTACTTC. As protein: CSASGQGRSYEQYF.

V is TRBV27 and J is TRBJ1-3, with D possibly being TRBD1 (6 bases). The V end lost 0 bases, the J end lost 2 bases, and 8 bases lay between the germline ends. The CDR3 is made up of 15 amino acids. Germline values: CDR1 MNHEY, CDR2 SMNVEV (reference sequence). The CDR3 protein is CASSLSRGTGNTIYF. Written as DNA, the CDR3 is TGTGCCAGCAGTTTATCCAGGGGTACTGGAAACACCATATATTTT.

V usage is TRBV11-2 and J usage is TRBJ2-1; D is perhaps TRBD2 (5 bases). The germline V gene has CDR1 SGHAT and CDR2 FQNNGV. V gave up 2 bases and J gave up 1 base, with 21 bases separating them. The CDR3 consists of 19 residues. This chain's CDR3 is CASSLRRLSDWDSYNEQFF. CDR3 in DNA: TGTGCCAGCAGCTTACGGAGACTTTCGGACTGGGATTCCTACAATGAGCAGTTCTTC. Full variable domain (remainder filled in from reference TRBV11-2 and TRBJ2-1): EAGVAQSPRYKIIEKRQSVAFWCNPISGHATLYWYQQILGQGPKLLIQFQNNGVVDDSQLPKDRFSAERLKGVDSTLKIQPAKLEDSAVYLCASSLRRLSDWDSYNEQFFGPGTRLTVL.

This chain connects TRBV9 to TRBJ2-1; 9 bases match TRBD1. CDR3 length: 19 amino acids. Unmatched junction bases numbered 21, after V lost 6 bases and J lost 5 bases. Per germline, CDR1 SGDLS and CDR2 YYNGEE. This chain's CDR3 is CASTRRQGGDTSPHNEQFF. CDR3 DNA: TGTGCCAGCACGAGAAGACAGGGGGGCGATACTAGCCCCCACAATGAGCAGTTCTTC.

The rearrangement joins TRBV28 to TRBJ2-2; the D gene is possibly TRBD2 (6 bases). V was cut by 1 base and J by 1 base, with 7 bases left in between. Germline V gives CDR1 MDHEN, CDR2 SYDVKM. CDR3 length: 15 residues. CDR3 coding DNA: TGTGCCAGCAGTTTATTGGGGGGGAACACCGGGGAGCTGTTTTTT. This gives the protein CASSLLGGNTGELFF.

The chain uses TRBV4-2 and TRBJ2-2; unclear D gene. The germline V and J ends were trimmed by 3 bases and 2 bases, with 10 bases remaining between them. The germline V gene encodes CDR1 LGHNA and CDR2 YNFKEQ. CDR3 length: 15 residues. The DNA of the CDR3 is TGTGCCAGCAGCCAGCCCGACTTAAACACCGGGGAGCTGTTTTTT. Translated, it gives CASSQPDLNTGELFF.

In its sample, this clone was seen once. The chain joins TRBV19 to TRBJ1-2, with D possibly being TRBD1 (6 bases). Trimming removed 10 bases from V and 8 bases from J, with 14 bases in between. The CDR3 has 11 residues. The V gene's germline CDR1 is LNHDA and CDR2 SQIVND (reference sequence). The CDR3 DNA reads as TGTGCCACCCTCCAGGGGTTAGGCTACACCTTC. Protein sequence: CATLQGLGYTF. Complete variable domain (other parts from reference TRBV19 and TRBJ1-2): DGGITQSPKYLFRKEGQNVTLSCEQNLNHDAMYWYRQDPGQGLRLIYYSQIVNDFQKGDIAEGYSVSREKKESFPLTVTSAQKNPTAFYLCATLQGLGYTFGSGTRLTVV.

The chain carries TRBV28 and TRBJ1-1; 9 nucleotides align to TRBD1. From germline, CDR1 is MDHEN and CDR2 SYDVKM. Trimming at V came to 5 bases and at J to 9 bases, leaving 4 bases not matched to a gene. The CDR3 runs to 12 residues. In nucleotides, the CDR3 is TGTGCCAGCAGTCCTACAGGGGGCCAAGCTTTCTTT. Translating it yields CASSPTGGQAFF.

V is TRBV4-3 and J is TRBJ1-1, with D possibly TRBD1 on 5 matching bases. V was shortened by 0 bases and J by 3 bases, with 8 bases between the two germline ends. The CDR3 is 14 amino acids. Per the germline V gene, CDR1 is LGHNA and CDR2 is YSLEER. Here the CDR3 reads CASSQDPGDTEAFF. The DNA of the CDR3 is TGCGCCAGCAGCCAAGACCCGGGGGACACTGAAGCTTTCTTT.